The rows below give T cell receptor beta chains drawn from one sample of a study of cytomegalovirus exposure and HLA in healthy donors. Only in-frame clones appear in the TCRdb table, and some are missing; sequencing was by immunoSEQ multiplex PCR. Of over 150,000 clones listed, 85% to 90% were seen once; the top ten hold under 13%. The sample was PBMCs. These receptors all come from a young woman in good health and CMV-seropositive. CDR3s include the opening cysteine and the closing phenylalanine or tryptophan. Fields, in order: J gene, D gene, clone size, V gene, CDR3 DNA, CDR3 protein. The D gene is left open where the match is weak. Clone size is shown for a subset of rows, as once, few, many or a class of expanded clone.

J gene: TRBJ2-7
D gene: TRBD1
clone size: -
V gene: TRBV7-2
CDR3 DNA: TGTGCCAGCAGCACACGACAGGGTGCAATTGACTACGAGCAGTACTTC
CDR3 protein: CASSTRQGAIDYEQYF

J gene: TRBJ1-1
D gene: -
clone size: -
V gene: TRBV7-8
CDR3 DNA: TGTGCCAGCAGCCCCCCGGGGAGGACGACAATTAACACTGAAGCTTTCTTT
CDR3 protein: CASSPPGRTTINTEAFF

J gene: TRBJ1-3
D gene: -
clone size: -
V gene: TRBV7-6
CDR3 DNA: TGTGCCAGCAGCTTAGTATGGGCAGGGCACCTGAACATGAACTCTGGAAACACCATATATTTT
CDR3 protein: CASSLVWAGHLNMNSGNTIYF

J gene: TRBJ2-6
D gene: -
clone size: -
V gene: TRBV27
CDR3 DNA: TGTGCCAGCAGTTCGCTCGGACACTCCTCCTCTGGGGCCAACGTCCTGACTTTC
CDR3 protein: CASSSLGHSSSGANVLTF

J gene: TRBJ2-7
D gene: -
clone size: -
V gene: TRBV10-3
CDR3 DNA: TGTGCCATCAGTGTACTGACAGGGAGGTACGAGCAGTACTTC
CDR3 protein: CAISVLTGRYEQYF

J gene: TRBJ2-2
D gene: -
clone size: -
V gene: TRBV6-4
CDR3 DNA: TGTGCCAGCAGTGAATTAGCAGCGAACACCGGGGAGCTGTTTTTT
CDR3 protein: CASSELAANTGELFF

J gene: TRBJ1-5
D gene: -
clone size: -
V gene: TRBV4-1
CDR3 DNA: TGCGCCAGCAGCCAGGCTACTCAGGGGTATAGCAATCAGCCCCAGCATTTT
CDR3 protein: CASSQATQGYSNQPQHF

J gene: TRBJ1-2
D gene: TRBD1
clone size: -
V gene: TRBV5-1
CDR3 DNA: TGCGCCAGCAGCGAACCCCGGCGCGGGACAGGGGAGGGAAACTATGGCTACACCTTC
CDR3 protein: CASSEPRRGTGEGNYGYTF

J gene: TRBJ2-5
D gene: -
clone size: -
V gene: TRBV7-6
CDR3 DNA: TGTGCCAGCAGCTTAGAGTTAAGGGGGAGCAGGGGCGCGTGGGAGACCCAGTACTTC
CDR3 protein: CASSLELRGSRGAWETQYF

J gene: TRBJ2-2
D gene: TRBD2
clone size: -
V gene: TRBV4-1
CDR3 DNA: TGCGCCAGCAGCCAAGATCAGGGAGCGGGAGTTCGCACCGGGGAGCTGTTTTTT
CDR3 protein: CASSQDQGAGVRTGELFF

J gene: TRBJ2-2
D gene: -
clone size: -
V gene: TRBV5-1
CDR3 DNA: TGCGCCAGCAGCCCAGGGAAATCACCGAACACCGGGGAGCTGTTTTTT
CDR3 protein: CASSPGKSPNTGELFF

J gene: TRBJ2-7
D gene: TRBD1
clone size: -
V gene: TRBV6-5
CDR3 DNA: TGTGCCAGCAGTCAGACAGGGGTCGAGCAGTACTTC
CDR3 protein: CASSQTGVEQYF

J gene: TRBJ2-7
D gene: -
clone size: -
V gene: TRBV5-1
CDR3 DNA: TGCGCCAGCAGCTCTAGGAGGGACGGCAACTCCTACGAGCAGTACTTC
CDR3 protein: CASSSRRDGNSYEQYF

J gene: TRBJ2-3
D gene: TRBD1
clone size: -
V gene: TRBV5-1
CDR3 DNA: TGCGCCAGAGACGAAAAAACAGGGGCCAACACAGATACGCAGTATTTT
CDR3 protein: CARDEKTGANTDTQYF

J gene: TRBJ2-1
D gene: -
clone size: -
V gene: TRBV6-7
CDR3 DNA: TGTGCCAGCAGTTTTTATCCCTTTTCCTACAATGAGCAGTTCTTC
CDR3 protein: CASSFYPFSYNEQFF

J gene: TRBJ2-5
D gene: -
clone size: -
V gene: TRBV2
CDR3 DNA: TGTGCCAGCAGTCTAGAAGAGACCCAGTACTTC
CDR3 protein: CASSLEETQYF

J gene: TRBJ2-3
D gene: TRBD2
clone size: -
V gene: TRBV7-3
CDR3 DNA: TGTGCCAGCAGCCCCGGACTAGCGGGTGCGATTCCTAGCACAGATACGCAGTATTTT
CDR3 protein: CASSPGLAGAIPSTDTQYF

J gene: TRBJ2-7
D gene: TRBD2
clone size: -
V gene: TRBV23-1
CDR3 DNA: TGCGCCAGCAGTCGTACTAGCGGGACAAGAGTCTACGAGCAGTACTTC
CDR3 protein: CASSRTSGTRVYEQYF

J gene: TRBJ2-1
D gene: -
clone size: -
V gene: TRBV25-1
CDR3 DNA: TGTGCCAGCAGGCCTCTGGGGGCTTGGGATGAGCAGTTCTTC
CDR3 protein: CASRPLGAWDEQFF

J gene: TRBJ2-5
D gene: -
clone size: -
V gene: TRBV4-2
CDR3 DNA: TGTGCCAGCAGCCAAGCGACGGGAGTTGGGACCCAGTACTTC
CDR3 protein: CASSQATGVGTQYF

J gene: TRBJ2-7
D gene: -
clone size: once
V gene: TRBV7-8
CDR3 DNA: TGTGCCAGCAGCTTAGGCGGAGGGGCGGGCTACGAGCAGTACTTC
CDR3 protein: CASSLGGGAGYEQYF

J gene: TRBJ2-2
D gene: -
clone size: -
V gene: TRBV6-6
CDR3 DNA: TGTGCCAGCAGTTTTCCGGGGGACTCCGGGGAGCTGTTTTTT
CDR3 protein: CASSFPGDSGELFF

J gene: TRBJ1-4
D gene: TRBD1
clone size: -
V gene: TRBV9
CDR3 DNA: TGTGCCAGCAGCGTAAAGACAGGGGACGAAAAACTGTTTTTT
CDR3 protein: CASSVKTGDEKLFF

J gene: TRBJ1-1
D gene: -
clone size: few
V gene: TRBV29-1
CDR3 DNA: TGCAGCGTAGACTTAGAAGCTTTCTTT
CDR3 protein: CSVDLEAFF

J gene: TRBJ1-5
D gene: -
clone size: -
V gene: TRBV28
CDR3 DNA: TGTGCCAGCAGTGGGGGACAACACAATCAGCCCCAGCATTTT
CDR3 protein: CASSGGQHNQPQHF

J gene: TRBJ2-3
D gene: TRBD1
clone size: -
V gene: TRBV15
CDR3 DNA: TGTGCCACCAGCAGAGATCCTGGACAGGGTAGGGGTAAGGTATTT
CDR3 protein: CATSRDPGQGRGKVF

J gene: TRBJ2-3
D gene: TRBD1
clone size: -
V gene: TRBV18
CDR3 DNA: TGTGCCAGCTCACCACCCGGCAGGGGGCTTAAGACAGATACGCAGTATTTT
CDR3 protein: CASSPPGRGLKTDTQYF

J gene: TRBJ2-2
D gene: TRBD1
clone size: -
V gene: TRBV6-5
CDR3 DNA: TGTGCCAGCAGACAGACAGGGAGTACCGGGGAGCTGTTTTTT
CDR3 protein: CASRQTGSTGELFF

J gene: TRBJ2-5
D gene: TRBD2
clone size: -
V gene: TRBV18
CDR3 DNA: TGTGCCAGCTCACCGCGTACTAGCGGGACGGCGGAGACCCAGTACTTC
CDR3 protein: CASSPRTSGTAETQYF

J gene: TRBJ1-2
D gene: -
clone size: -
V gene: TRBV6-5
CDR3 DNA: TGTGCCAGCAATGGGGATCCGGGGGATGGCGGCTACACCTTC
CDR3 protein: CASNGDPGDGGYTF

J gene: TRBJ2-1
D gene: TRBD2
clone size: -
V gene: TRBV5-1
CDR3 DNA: TGCGCCAGCAGCCAACTAAGACAGGGCACCGGGACTAGCCCGTTCTTC
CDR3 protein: CASSQLRQGTGTSPFF

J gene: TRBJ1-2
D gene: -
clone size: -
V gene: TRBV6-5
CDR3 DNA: TGTGCCAGCAGCAGATGGGACATAGCTAACTATGGCTACACCTTC
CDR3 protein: CASSRWDIANYGYTF

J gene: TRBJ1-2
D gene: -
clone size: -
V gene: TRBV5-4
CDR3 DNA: TGTGCCAGCAACTCCCCCGGCTATGGCTACACCTTC
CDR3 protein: CASNSPGYGYTF

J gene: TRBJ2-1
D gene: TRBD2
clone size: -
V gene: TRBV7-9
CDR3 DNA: TGTGCCAGCAGCCGCGGGGGCTACAATGAGCAGTTCTTC
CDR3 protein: CASSRGGYNEQFF

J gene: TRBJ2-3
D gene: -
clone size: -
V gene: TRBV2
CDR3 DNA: TGTGCCAGCAGTGTCGGACAATTCGATACGCAGTATTTT
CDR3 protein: CASSVGQFDTQYF

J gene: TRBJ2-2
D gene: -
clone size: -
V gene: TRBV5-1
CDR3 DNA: TGCGCCAGCAGCTTGGATCAGGGGTTTCGTAACGGGGAGCTGTTTTTT
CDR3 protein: CASSLDQGFRNGELFF

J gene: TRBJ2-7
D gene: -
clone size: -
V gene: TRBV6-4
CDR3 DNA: TGTGCCAGCAGCCTGACAGCCAGTAGCTCCTACGAGCAGTACTTC
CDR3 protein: CASSLTASSSYEQYF

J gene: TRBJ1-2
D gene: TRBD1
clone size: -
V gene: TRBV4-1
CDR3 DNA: TGCGCCAGCAGCCTGGGACAGGAAAAACACTATGGCTACACCTTC
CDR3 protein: CASSLGQEKHYGYTF

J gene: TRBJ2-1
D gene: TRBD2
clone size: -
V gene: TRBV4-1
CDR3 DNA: TGCGCCAGCAGCCATAATGAGCGGGAGAGGATCTTC
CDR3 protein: CASSHNERERIF

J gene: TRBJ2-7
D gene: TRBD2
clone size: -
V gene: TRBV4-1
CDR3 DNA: TGCGCCAGCAGCCAGGCGCCGGGAGGAACCTACGAGCAGTACTTC
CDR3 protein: CASSQAPGGTYEQYF

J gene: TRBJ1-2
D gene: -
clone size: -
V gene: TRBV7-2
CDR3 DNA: TGTGCCAGCAGCTTAAAGGGGTCCGGAGGCTACACCTTC
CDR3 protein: CASSLKGSGGYTF

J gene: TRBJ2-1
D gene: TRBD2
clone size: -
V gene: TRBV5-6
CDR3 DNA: TGTGCCAGCAGCTGGACGACTAGCGGGTACAATGAGCAGTTCTTC
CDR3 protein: CASSWTTSGYNEQFF

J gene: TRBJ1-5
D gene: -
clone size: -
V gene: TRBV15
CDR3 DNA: TGTGCCACCAGCAGAGTCGCGCGTAGCAATCAGCCCCAGCATTTT
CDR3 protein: CATSRVARSNQPQHF

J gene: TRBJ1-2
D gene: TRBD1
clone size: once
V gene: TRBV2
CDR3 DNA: TGTGCCAGCAACCGGGACAGTCAGTACTATGGCTACACCTTC
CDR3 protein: CASNRDSQYYGYTF

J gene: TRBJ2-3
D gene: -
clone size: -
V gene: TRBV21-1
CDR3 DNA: TGTGCCAGCAGTGGGGCACCAGATACGCAGTATTTT
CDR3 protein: CASSGAPDTQYF

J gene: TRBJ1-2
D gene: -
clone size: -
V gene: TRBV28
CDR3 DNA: TGTGCCAGCAGTTCCCTCTCGGGCAGGCGGAGGGGCTACACCTTC
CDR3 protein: CASSSLSGRRRGYTF